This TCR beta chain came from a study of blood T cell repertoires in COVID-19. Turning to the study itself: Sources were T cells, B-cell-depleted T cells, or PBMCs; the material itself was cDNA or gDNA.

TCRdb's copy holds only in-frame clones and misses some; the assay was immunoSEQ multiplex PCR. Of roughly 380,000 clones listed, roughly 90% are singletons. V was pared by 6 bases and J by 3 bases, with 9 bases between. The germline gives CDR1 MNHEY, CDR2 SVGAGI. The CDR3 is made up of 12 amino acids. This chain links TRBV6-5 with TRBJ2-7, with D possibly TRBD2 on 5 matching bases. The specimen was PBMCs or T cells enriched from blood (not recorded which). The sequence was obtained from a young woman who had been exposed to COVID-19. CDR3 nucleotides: TGTGCCAGCAGCCGGGATAGCTACGAGCAGTACTTC. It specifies CASSRDSYEQYF.